This T cell receptor (beta chain) was documented in a study of blood T cell repertoires in COVID-19 (dated by TCRdb to between 2020 and 2021). Regarding the research as a whole: Samples from collaborators originated in the United States, Italy and Spain and spanned both the acute and convalescent phases of COVID-19. The material from the prospective study consisted of cDNA or gDNA derived from T cells, B-cell-depleted T cells, or PBMCs. Deeply sampled blood TCRbeta repertoires from subjects exposed to, actively infected with, or recovered from COVID-19 were included in the dataset. The repertoires were released in a freely available public database intended as a resource for research on the immune response to SARS-CoV-2. Samples came from the ongoing ImmuneRACE study (first 160 participants) plus 1,254 subjects from 6 global collaborators. Sample metadata almost always included a de-identified subject ID, COVID-19 status, age in years and sex. Where available, HLA class I and class II types were taken from metadata supplied by the sample provider and were not determined by assay-based typing.

Findings and caveats that apply to the study as a whole: How much clinical and demographic metadata was included differed by source and by participant, and the metadata was provided uncurated.

Each collaborating institution followed its own protocols to collect whole blood in K2EDTA tubes. For TCRbeta analysis, collaborators shipped samples in one of three forms: frozen whole blood, isolated PBMCs, or DNA extracted from either of those sample types. The immunoSEQ Assay, a bias-controlled multiplex PCR, was used to amplify TCRbeta CDR3 regions from genomic DNA. Regarding the original processing steps: The number of nucleated cells in each sample was estimated by amplification of reference gene primers within the assay. To quantify the absolute abundance of each unique TCRbeta CDR3 rearrangement, sequence reads were collapsed and filtered. For each sample, productive Simpson clonality was calculated as the square root of Simpson's diversity index across productive rearrangements. The table comes from immuneACCESS by way of TCRdb, which keeps in-frame sequences with V and J called. Part of the clones is missing from these tables; in studies checked, under half for an unresolved V gene and the rest for unknown reasons. That table is the source of V, J and clone size, and D and trimming were worked out from the DNA. In this sample the table shows 150,000 to 200,000 clones, around 80% of which occur a single time. The top ten clonotypes cover less than 20% of the sample.

Remarks on this clone: The clone's antigen remains unknown. No base quality values were provided; no much bigger clone lies one nucleotide off.

The V end gives up 0 bases and the J end 8 bases, leaving 10 bases in the junction not matched to a gene. From the germline V gene, CDR1 is SGDLS and CDR2 is YYNGEE. The CDR3 has 17 amino acids, counting the end cysteine and phenylalanine. Here the CDR3 DNA is all that survives: 51 bases in frame from base 1. The receptor was isolated from a woman of 80 years or more with acute or convalescent COVID-19. The chain joins TRBV9 to TRBJ1-6, with 8 bases aligning to TRBD1. The sample comprised peripheral blood. This receptor has the CDR3 CASSVGGRGRTDSPLHF. The base sequence is TGTGCCAGCAGCGTAGGGGGCAGGGGGCGAACGGATTCACCCCTCCACTTT.